These 10 T cell receptor beta chains share one sample of origin, sequenced in a study of cytomegalovirus exposure and HLA in healthy donors. Researchers ran the PCR with 60 Vbeta and 13 Jbeta primers. Clones were sequenced by immunoSEQ multiplex PCR, and TCRdb holds only the in-frame ones, with some missing. This sample has 160,000 or so clones, with 80% found just once. Input material: PBMCs. The source of these receptors is a man aged 18-30 years in good health and CMV-seropositive.

In this sample, this clone turned up a few times. The V call is TRBV7-2, the J call TRBJ1-2; D gene ambiguous. CDR3 length equals 16 residues. Germline CDR1 reads SGHTA; CDR2 reads FQGNSA. The germline V and J ends were trimmed by 5 bases and 3 bases, with 19 bases remaining between them. DNA of the CDR3: TGTGCCAGCAGCCCACTTAGCCCTCGGGATGACTATGGCTACACCTTC. Protein product: CASSPLSPRDDYGYTF.

The V call is TRBV23-1, the J call TRBJ2-7; D gene unclear. TRBV23-1 is known as an ORF, though its function is uncertain. Trimming took 4 bases from V and 5 from J, leaving 12 bases between them. This CDR3 contains 13 residues. The CDR3 DNA is TGCGCCAGCAGTCCCGTCGTTTCGGACGAGCAGTACTTC. Its translation: CASSPVVSDEQYF.

In its sample, this clone was seen once. V gene TRBV9 combines with J gene TRBJ2-1; 11 nucleotides match TRBD2. Germline V gene lookup returns CDR1 SGDLS and CDR2 YYNGEE. The CDR3 length is 17 residues. With V trimmed by 5 bases and J by 1 base, 8 bases remained unmatched. CDR3 nucleotide sequence: TGTGCCAGCAGTTGGAGGGCTAGCGGGGGGTCCTACAATGAGCAGTTCTTC. This translates into CASSWRASGGSYNEQFF.

The rearrangement links TRBV6-6 to TRBJ1-4, with TRBD1 matching over 9 bases. The length of the CDR3 is 14 residues. Germline CDR1 reads MNHNY; CDR2 reads SVGAGI (reference sequence). The J segment lost 7 bases and the V segment lost 6 bases, leaving 6 bases of the junction unmatched. Written as DNA, the CDR3 is TGTGCCAGCAGCAGGACAGGGGCTAGTGAAAAACTGTTTTTT. Amino acid sequence: CASSRTGASEKLFF.

The genes are TRBV7-8 and TRBJ1-3; 11 bases agree with TRBD1. This CDR3 has 18 amino acids. Germline-derived CDR1 and CDR2 are SGHVS and FQNEAQ. The V segment lost 1 base and the J segment 4 bases; nucleotides outside the gene matches: 9. In DNA, the CDR3 is TGTGCCAGCAGCTTAGGTTGGGACAGGGGGATGGACGGAAACACCATATATTTT. Residues: CASSLGWDRGMDGNTIYF.

V gene TRBV7-2 combines with J gene TRBJ2-7, with TRBD2 identical over 10 bases. The CDR3 spans 15 residues. V shed 5 bases, J shed 4 bases, and the junction held 8 bases outside the gene matches. Germline CDR1 and CDR2: SGHTA and FQGNSA. Written as DNA, the CDR3 is TGTGCCAGCAGCCTTACTAGCGGGACGGGTTACGAGCAGTACTTC. It specifies CASSLTSGTGYEQYF. Together with reference TRBV7-2 and TRBJ2-7, the CDR3 gives the full variable domain: GAGVSQSPSNKVTEKGKDVELRCDPISGHTALYWYRQSLGQGLEFLIYFQGNSAPDKSGLPSDRFSAERTGGSVSTLTIQRTQQEDSAVYLCASSLTSGTGYEQYFGPGTRLTVT.

This clone was counted once. The chain couples TRBV4-2 to TRBJ1-4; D perhaps matches TRBD1 (5 bases). V was pared by 0 bases and J by 3 bases, with 17 bases between. The CDR3 has 18 residues. Germline CDR1 LGHNA, CDR2 YNFKEQ. The CDR3 DNA follows: TGTGCCAGCAGCCAAGATCCCCTGGCTGCAGGGTCTAATGAAAAACTGTTTTTT. Its translation is CASSQDPLAAGSNEKLFF.

The genes are TRBV25-1 and TRBJ2-7; 7 bases align to TRBD1. Germline V gene lookup returns CDR1 MGHDK and CDR2 SYGVNS. Trimming at V came to 6 bases and at J to 0 bases, leaving 2 bases not matched to a gene. The CDR3 is 13 amino acids. The CDR3 DNA follows: TGTGCCAGCAGGAGGGACAGCTCCTACGAGCAGTACTTC. This sequence encodes CASRRDSSYEQYF.

This chain links TRBV11-2 with TRBJ2-7; D is undetermined. Between the trimmed V and J ends, which lost 6 bases and 1 base, there was a span of 10 bases. The CDR3 has 13 amino acids. Looked up from germline, CDR1 is SGHAT and CDR2 is FQNNGV. This CDR3 reads CASRIQHSYEQYF. The CDR3 nucleotides are TGTGCCAGCAGGATACAGCATTCCTACGAGCAGTACTTC.

V and J are TRBV11-2 and TRBJ1-6; TRBD1 agrees at 7 bases. Germline V lookup: CDR1 SGHAT, CDR2 FQNNGV. The length of the CDR3 is 17 residues. Trimming removed 5 bases from V and 0 bases from J; junction bases left unmatched: 7. In nucleotides, the CDR3 is TGTGCCAGCAGCCATCGGACAGGTTCCTCCTATAATTCACCCCTCCACTTT. Protein product: CASSHRTGSSYNSPLHF.